The rows below give T cell receptor beta chains drawn from one sample of a study of tumor and adjacent non-tumor tissue in lung cancer. TCRdb fed the multiplex PCR reads into MiXCR, producing one record per CDR3 protein. Here the sample spans 120,000 or so distinct CDR3 sequences, roughly 67% being singletons. Sequencing input: lung tumor tissue. The source is a man younger than 45 with non-small cell lung cancer. Each CDR3 is given with its conserved first and last residue. The D gene is left open where the match is weak. A clone size is listed for some rows: how often the clone was seen (once, few, many), or a class if it is expanded.

d_call	v_call	j_call	clone_size	cdr3_aa	cdr3_nt
-	TRBV11-2	TRBJ2-7	once	CPSSLSRGEQYF	TGCCCCAGCAGCTTAAGCCGGGGGGAGCAGTACTTC
TRBD1	TRBV5-6	TRBJ2-7	-	CTSSMTGDAWEQYF	TGTACCAGCAGCATGACAGGGGACGCGTGGGAGCAGTACTTC
-	TRBV11-1	TRBJ2-5	once	CASSSAAQEETQYF	TGTGCCAGCAGCTCAGCGGCACAGGAGGAGACCCAGTACTTC
-	TRBV6-5	TRBJ2-1	-	CASSSGRGAVHEQFF	TGTGCCAGCAGTTCCGGACGGGGGGCAGTCCATGAGCAGTTCTTC
-	TRBV4-3	TRBJ1-5	many	CASSQAIGQPQHF	TGCGCCAGCAGCCAAGCGATTGGACAGCCCCAGCATTTT
TRBD2	TRBV12-3/TRBV12-4	TRBJ2-1	-	CASRTNSGRANEQFF	TGTGCCAGCAGGACAAATAGCGGGAGGGCGAATGAGCAGTTCTTC
-	TRBV11-2	TRBJ2-7	-	CATSLRPGTYERYF	TGTGCCACCAGCTTACGTCCAGGAACCTACGAGCGGTACTTC
-	TRBV30	TRBJ2-2	-	CAWGQTNTGELFF	TGTGCCTGGGGACAGACGAACACCGGGGAGTTGTTTTTT
-	TRBV28	TRBJ2-5	-	CASRYEQSQGTQYF	TGTGCCAGCAGGTACGAACAGAGTCAAGGGACCCAGTACTTC
-	TRBV19	TRBJ2-7	-	CASSNLAYEQYF	TGTGCCAGTAGTAATTTAGCCTACGAGCAGTACTTC
-	TRBV6-1	TRBJ1-5	many	CASSERLGGPGNQPQHF	TGTGCCAGCAGTGAACGTCTTGGGGGGCCGGGCAATCAGCCCCAGCATTTT
TRBD1	TRBV12-3/TRBV12-4	TRBJ2-2	-	CASRLGTGTGVGELFF	TGTGCCAGCAGGTTGGGGACGGGAACAGGGGTCGGGGAGTTGTTTTTT
-	TRBV2	TRBJ1-1	-	CASRGMNTEAFF	TGTGCCAGCAGAGGCATGAACACTGAAGCTTTCTTT
-	TRBV4-1	TRBJ2-4	-	CANSQDPQGLIQYF	TGCGCAAACAGCCAAGATCCCCAGGGACTCATTCAGTACTTC
TRBD2	TRBV4-1	TRBJ2-3	-	CASSQDVPSGRAVDTQFF	TGCGCCAGCAGCCAAGATGTGCCTAGCGGGAGGGCGGTAGATACGCAGTTTTTT
-	TRBV4-1	TRBJ2-1	many	CASSIAGRNEQFF	TGCGCCAGCAGCATAGCAGGGCGGAATGAGCAGTTCTTC
-	TRBV18	TRBJ1-1	few	CASSPSGGTEAFF	TGTGCCAGCTCACCCAGTGGGGGGACTGAAGCTTTCTTT
-	TRBV20-1	TRBJ2-1	once	CSAWAVGGHNEQFF	TGCAGTGCCTGGGCGGTGGGGGGCCACAATGAGCAGTTCTTC
-	TRBV11-3	TRBJ2-3	medium-sized	CASSPEATDTQYF	TGTGCCAGCAGCCCCGAGGCCACAGATACGCAGTATTTT
-	TRBV11-2	TRBJ1-1	once	CASSLGGATEDFF	TGTGCCAGCAGCTTAGGGGGGGCCACTGAAGATTTCTTT
-	TRBV11-3	TRBJ2-7	once	CASSLGTSYEQYF	TGTGCCAGCAGCCTTGGGACTTCCTACGAGCAGTACTTC
-	TRBV11-3	TRBJ1-1	many	CASSFNAPYRVSNTEAFF	TGTGCCAGCAGCTTTAATGCCCCTTACAGGGTAAGCAACACTGAAGCTTTCTTT
TRBD2	TRBV19	TRBJ2-1	-	CASAGPAGGPGRGEQFF	TGTGCCAGTGCGGGTCCCGCGGGGGGTCCGGGTCGCGGTGAGCAGTTCTTC
-	TRBV4-2	TRBJ2-3	-	CASSQDLRDHDTQCF	TGTGCTAGCAGCCAAGATTTAAGGGACCATGATACGCAGTGTTTT
-	TRBV14	TRBJ1-1	few	CASSHNSFTEAFF	TGTGCCAGCAGCCATAACAGCTTCACTGAAGCTTTCTTT
-	TRBV29-1	TRBJ1-2	-	CSVGPQEEDSNYGYTF	TGCAGCGTTGGCCCGCAAGAAGAGGATTCTAACTATGGCTACACCTTC
TRBD2	TRBV7-9	TRBJ2-3	-	CASSLELAGSGDTQYF	TGTGCCAGCAGCTTAGAACTAGCGGGAAGTGGAGATACGCAGTATTTT
TRBD2	TRBV4-1	TRBJ2-3	few	CASSQVRLAGGPRDTQYF	TGCGCCAGCAGCCAAGTTCGACTAGCGGGAGGCCCACGGGATACGCAGTATTTT
-	TRBV11-1	TRBJ2-5	once	CASSLTLVVETQYF	TGTGCCAGCAGCTTGACATTGGTGGTAGAGACCCAGTACTTC
-	TRBV5-1	TRBJ1-1	-	CPSIPAEGYTEALF	TGCCCCAGCATCCCCGCCGAGGGTTACACTGAAGCTCTCTTT
-	TRBV4-2	TRBJ2-7	many	CASSQGGPSYEQYF	TGTGCCAGCAGCCAAGGGGGGCCCTCCTACGAGCAGTACTTC
-	TRBV12-3/TRBV12-4	TRBJ1-1	many	CASSFWKDTEAFF	TGTGCCAGCAGTTTTTGGAAGGACACTGAAGCTTTCTTT
-	TRBV6-5	TRBJ2-3	-	CASSYSGLSSGAPGTDTQYF	TGTGCCAGCAGTTACTCAGGATTATCCTCAGGGGCGCCGGGCACAGATACGCAATATTTT
-	TRBV5-1	TRBJ1-4	-	CASGPAGGAGNEKLFF	TGCGCCAGCGGCCCCGCCGGGGGAGCGGGTAATGAAAAACTGTTTTTT
TRBD2	TRBV4-1	TRBJ2-5	few	CASSQDGTTKETQYF	TGCGCCAGCAGCCAAGACGGGACTACAAAAGAGACCCAGTACTTC
TRBD2	TRBV20-1	TRBJ2-3	-	CSARYNRGGSYKTDTQYF	TGCAGTGCTAGATATAATCGGGGGGGCTCGTATAAGACAGATACACAGTATTTT
-	TRBV20-1	TRBJ2-1	-	CSARDGLTNEQFF	TGCAGTGCTAGAGACGGTCTTACGAATGAACAGTTCTTC
-	TRBV12-3/TRBV12-4	TRBJ1-2	many	CASRDRQGAGYTF	TGTGCCAGCAGGGACCGCCAAGGGGCCGGCTACACCTTC
-	TRBV24-1	TRBJ1-1	many	CATRRAQSTEAFF	TGTGCCACCCGCAGGGCGCAAAGCACTGAAGCTTTCTTT
TRBD2	TRBV4-1	TRBJ2-7	-	CTSSPGTSLGYEQYF	TGCACCAGCAGCCCCGGGACTAGCCTCGGCTACGAGCAGTACTTC
-	TRBV12-3/TRBV12-4	TRBJ1-1	many	CASSLAVEAFF	TGTGCCAGCAGTTTGGCGGTTGAAGCTTTCTTT
-	TRBV11-2	TRBJ2-1	once	CASSFEAWIPYNEQFF	TGTGCCAGCAGCTTTGAAGCGTGGATCCCCTACAATGAGCAGTTCTTC
-	TRBV24-1	TRBJ2-5	-	CATSDAGTRQETQYF	TGTGCCACCAGTGACGCCGGGACCAGACAAGAGACCCAGTACTTC
TRBD1	TRBV6-5	TRBJ2-4	-	CASSESTGVGNIQCF	TGTGCCAGCAGTGAATCAACAGGGGTAGGGAACATCCAGTGCTTC
-	TRBV4-2	TRBJ2-4	-	CASSQVMGPENIQYF	TGTGCCAGCAGCCAAGTCATGGGGCCGGAAAACATTCAGTACTTC
TRBD1	TRBV20-1	TRBJ1-2	-	CSARDEGQPNSNYDYNF	TGCAGTGCTAGAGATGAGGGACAGCCCAACTCTAACTATGACTACAACTTC
-	TRBV6-5	TRBJ1-6	-	CANNYSDSYNSPLHF	TGTGCCAACAATTACTCGGATTCCTATAATTCACCCCTCCACTTT
-	TRBV6-6	TRBJ2-3	-	CASSYGGGWTDTRYF	TGTGCCAGCAGTTACGGCGGTGGATGGACAGATACGCGGTATTTT
-	TRBV20-1	TRBJ2-5	many	CSAPAADGEETQYF	TGCAGTGCTCCTGCCGCGGACGGGGAAGAGACCCAGTACTTC
-	TRBV6-5	TRBJ2-7	-	CASSLTSGVTYEQYF	TGTGCCAGCAGTTTGACTAGTGGGGTTACCTACGAGCAGTACTTC
-	TRBV6-4	TRBJ2-2	-	CASSDGNTGELFF	TGTGCCAGCAGTGACGGGAACACCGGGGAGCTGTTTTTT
-	TRBV11-2	TRBJ2-7	many	CASSLDLGNEQYF	TGTGCCAGCAGCTTAGATTTAGGGAACGAGCAGTACTTC
-	TRBV11-2	TRBJ2-2	-	CASNSGRYTGELFF	TGTGCCAGCAACTCCGGGAGATACACCGGGGAGTTGTTTTTT
-	TRBV4-1	TRBJ1-1	many	CASSQAEGTEAFF	TGCGCCAGCAGCCAAGCGGAGGGCACTGAAGCTTTCTTT
-	TRBV15	TRBJ2-1	-	CATSREGFNEQFF	TGTGCCACCAGCAGAGAGGGCTTCAACGAGCAGTTCTTC
TRBD2	TRBV4-3	TRBJ2-3	medium-sized	CASSQVGGADTQYF	TGCGCCAGCAGCCAAGTCGGGGGGGCAGATACGCAGTATTTT
-	TRBV4-1	TRBJ1-6	-	CVSVLWYF	TGCGTCAGCGTCCTTTGGTACTTT
-	TRBV12-3/TRBV12-4	TRBJ1-3	many	CASTPMIAGNTIYF	TGTGCCAGCACCCCCATGATAGCTGGAAACACCATATATTTT
TRBD2	TRBV11-1	TRBJ2-7	-	CASSIVSTGTREEYF	TGTGCCAGCAGCATAGTGTCCACCGGGACTCGGGAGGAGTACTTC
-	TRBV30	TRBJ2-5	-	CASEWRDQETQYF	TGTGCCTCTGAGTGGCGGGACCAAGAGACCCAGTACTTC